The entry below gives a single T cell receptor (beta chain) sequence along with its context. Its antigen target is currently unknown. No base qualities exist here, and no much larger clone lies one base off it. This specimen's time point label, per the study, means: sample taken at primary tumor resection. The donors were more than 60 patients from the lung TRACERx cohort who had early-stage, untreated non-small cell lung cancer. For TCR sequencing, whole RNA was extracted from tumor and nontumor lung tissue, or from cryopreserved PBMC samples, and no cell sorting was done. Only patients with enough RNA available from two or more tumor regions were chosen for TCR sequencing. Before selection, tumor and adjacent nontumor lung specimens were reviewed by a lung pathologist. In the germline V gene, CDR1 corresponds to MNHEY and CDR2 to SVGAGI. V was cut back by 6 bases and J by 3 bases, leaving a gap of 9 bases between them. The CDR3 goes from the cysteine to the phenylalanine over 13 residues. This entry keeps only the CDR3 DNA: 39 bases, framed from base 1.

These data come from a study of spatial heterogeneity in lung cancer (dated by TCRdb to about 2019). Regarding the complete study: Beta-chain transcripts were consistently detected in greater numbers than alpha-chain transcripts, which likely reflected higher beta-chain transcript abundance. In tumor regions, TCR transcript counts showed a strong correlation with a T cell transcriptional module score derived from matched bulk RNA-seq. In the raw uncorrected reads, each unique combination of TCR and UMI appeared more than ten times on average. At surgery, both alpha and beta chains were TCR-sequenced in more than 200 tumor regions, 63 to 65 matched nontumor lung samples and just over 55 PBMC samples. TCR alpha and beta repertoires were quantitatively compared across multiple tumor regions, matched nontumor lung and blood in non-small cell lung cancer. Nonsynonymous mutation counts, determined by whole-exome sequencing of tumor tissue, were related to TCR repertoire features. General findings and caveats noted by the study authors: TCR-seq coverage of tumor T cells was estimated to be only around 7% for alpha chains and around 13% for beta chains. The tumor nonsynonymous mutation count correlated with the number of expanded alpha and beta TCRs within the tumor. Counts of ubiquitous and regional expanded TCRs were found to correlate with counts of ubiquitous and regional nonsynonymous mutations, respectively. Additional single-cell paired TCR alpha and beta sequencing was considered necessary to confirm, at a functional level, the hypothesis that regional TCRs recognize regional mutations.

Library method: 5' RACE. The listed sequencing device is NextSeq 500. In the TCR library protocol, a unique molecular identifier was attached to each TCR cDNA molecule so that PCR and sequencing errors could be corrected. In the authors' own workflow: TCR identification, UMI-based error correction and CDR3 extraction were all carried out with Decombinator tools. TCRs above a frequency of 2 per 1,000, corresponding to the top 1% of the tumor frequency distribution, were defined as expanded. Expanded tumor TCRs were classed as regional if statistically deemed absent (corrected P<0.05) from at least one tumor region, otherwise ubiquitous. Renyi diversity was calculated using the R vegan package after each repertoire was subsampled 100 times to 5,000 TCRs. CDR3 similarity networks were constructed using string-kernel similarity of amino acid triplets, with links drawn between CDR3s whose pairwise similarity was above 0.82. Using fastp trimming at Q25 and MiXCR clonotype assembly, TCRdb reanalyzed the public sequencing data and kept in-frame beta chains. Under each unique CDR3 protein, matching rows form one entry showing the most common genes and DNA. TCRdb, not the authors, supplied the V and J calls. In all, the sample holds 800 or so distinct CDR3 sequences, and about an eighth of those were seen once. The ten largest make up about 15% of the sample.

The TCR was taken from a male donor with early-stage non-small cell lung cancer. The specimen was lung tumor tissue, collected at surgery. The rearrangement joined TRBV6-5 to TRBJ1-5; matching of 5 bases hints at TRBD1 as the D gene. The CDR3 has the sequence CASSRGTNQPQHF. The nucleotide sequence is given as TGTGCCAGCAGCCGGGGCACCAATCAGCCCCAGCATTTT.